The present TCR beta chain was sequenced within a study of T cell responses to AZD1222 COVID-19 vaccine. Profiling relied on immunoSEQ multiplex PCR, and the TCRdb table lists in-frame clones only, not all of them. Of some 190,000 clones listed, approximately 94% are singletons. As for this clone: The antigen is unknown.

Germline V gene sequence: CDR1 SQVTM, CDR2 ANQGSEA. The CDR3 loop spans 14 amino acids. V shed 7 bases and J shed 5 bases, with 17 bases lying between them. The study's findings and limits: A rise in Spike-specific TCR breadth and depth followed two AZD1222 doses.

The clonotype originates from an adult who received the MenACWY meningococcal vaccine as a control. Specimen: peripheral blood, collected 28 days after the second dose of the MenACWY control vaccine. The gene calls are TRBV29-1 and TRBJ1-4, with a weak D call TRBD1 (6 bases). Here the CDR3 DNA reads TGCAGCGCCTCGGGACACCGGGCCAATGAAAAACTGTTTTTT. This gives the protein CSASGHRANEKLFF.